The 14 T cell receptor beta chains listed next were all sequenced from one sample in a study of T cells in Graves' hyperthyroidism and ophthalmopathy. Template material for amplifying TCR beta CDR3 regions consisted of RNA transcripts. A set of HTBI primers served as the primers for a first-round RT-PCR of the TCR CDR3. MiXCR, run by TCRdb on the multiplex PCR reads, gives a single entry per CDR3 protein. This sample has hundreds of thousands of distinct CDR3 sequences; over 11% occur once, and the top ten carry under 30%. The sample consisted of blood. The receptors come from a young woman with Graves' hyperthyroidism.

This chain links TRBV29-1 with TRBJ2-5, with D maybe TRBD1 (5 bases). V gave up 4 bases and J gave up 1 base, with 13 bases separating them. Per germline, CDR1 SQVTM and CDR2 ANQGSEA. The CDR3 loop spans 14 amino acids. CDR3 DNA: TGCAGCGTTGTATCCGACAGAGTCCAAGAGACCCAGTACTTC. Amino acids: CSVVSDRVQETQYF.

In this sample, this clonotype turned up once. A read error may explain this, as a much larger clone is one base away. The chain employs TRBV29-1 and TRBJ2-7, with 7 nucleotides matching TRBD2. Trimming cost V 0 bases and J 1 base; bases outside gene matches: 9. The V gene's germline CDR1 is SQVTM and CDR2 ANQGSEA. The CDR3 has 16 amino acids. DNA of the CDR3: TGCAGCGTTGAAGATGGGAGGCGGGGAGGGTCCTACGAGCAGTACTTC. Protein sequence: CSVEDGRRGGSYEQYF.

There are many counts of this clonotype. The V and J genes are TRBV28 and TRBJ2-1, with a possible D match to TRBD2 (6 bases). This CDR3 spans 14 amino acids. Trimming pared 8 bases from V and 2 bases from J, leaving 13 bases between. The germline V gene has CDR1 MDHEN and CDR2 SYDVKM. CDR3: CASGLEGPYNEQFF. The CDR3 nucleotides are TGTGCCAGCGGATTGGAGGGCCCCTACAATGAGCAGTTCTTC.

The CDR3 spells CASSPRGLRASTDTQYF. CDR3 nucleotide sequence: TGTGCCAGTAGTCCCCGGGGACTTCGAGCGTCCACAGATACGCAGTATTTT. This chain links TRBV19 with TRBJ2-3, with D possibly being TRBD2 (6 bases). V shed 5 bases and J shed 2 bases, with 20 bases lying between them. Germline-derived CDR1 and CDR2 are LNHDA and SQIVND (reference sequence). The CDR3 runs 17 residues.

Ten or more counts support this clonotype. The CDR3: CASRQSGAFQPQHF. The CDR3 DNA reads TGTGCCAGCAGGCAATCAGGGGCGTTTCAGCCCCAGCATTTT. V gene TRBV28 combines with J gene TRBJ1-5; maybe TRBD1 (6 bases). Germline-derived CDR1 and CDR2 are MDHEN and SYDVKM. CDR3 length equals 14 residues. V was trimmed by 6 bases and J by 6 bases, leaving 15 bases between them.

Many counts were recorded for this clonotype. This sequence joins TRBV16 and TRBJ2-1, with D unclear. Deletions cut 4 bases from V and 10 bases from J, with 11 bases between. The CDR3 totals 12 residues. Germline V gene lookup returns CDR1 KGHSY and CDR2 FQNENV. The CDR3 DNA reads as TGTGCCAGCAGCCGGCTTTCCGGCGAGCAGTTCTTC. Translation gives CASSRLSGEQFF.

Many counts were recorded for this clonotype. V usage is TRBV6-2 or TRBV6-3 and J usage is TRBJ2-1, with 7 bases lining up with TRBD2. CDR1 is MNHEY, CDR2 SVGEGT, per germline. The CDR3 is 15 residues long. With V trimmed by 3 bases and J by 8 bases, 10 bases remained unmatched. The CDR3 spells CASSYWAGVDHEQFF. The CDR3 nucleotides read TGTGCCAGCAGTTATTGGGCGGGAGTGGACCATGAGCAGTTCTTC.

This clonotype was counted between two and nine times. The chain joins TRBV25-1 to TRBJ1-1; D may be TRBD1 (5 bases). The length of the CDR3 is 10 residues. The germline CDR1 and CDR2 sequences are MGHDK and SYGVNS. V lost 8 bases to trimming and J lost 12 bases, with 13 bases between them. The CDR3 DNA follows: TGTGCCAGCGGGACCCCCCATCCTTTCTTT. It specifies CASGTPHPFF.

This clonotype was observed a few times. The V call is TRBV20-1, the J call TRBJ2-2; D is ambiguous. The CDR3 is 12 residues long. V was clipped by 8 bases and J by 1 base, with 8 bases between them. Germline CDR1 reads DFQATT; CDR2 reads SNEGSKA (reference sequence). The CDR3, as DNA: TGCAGTTTGGGAAAGAACACCGGGGAGCTGTTTTTT. It translates to CSLGKNTGELFF.

This clonotype came up a few times. The V gene is TRBV18, the J gene TRBJ1-6; the match to TRBD1 covers 8 bases. Germline CDR1 KGHSH, CDR2 LQKENI. Trimming cost V 6 bases and J 8 bases; bases outside gene matches: 9. The length of the CDR3 is 15 residues. The CDR3 region has the DNA TGTGCCAGCTCCCCAAGGCAGGGGGCGGATTCACCCCTCCACTTT. This encodes CASSPRQGADSPLHF. Drawing the rest from reference TRBV18 and TRBJ1-6, the complete variable domain is NAGVMQNPRHLVRRRGQEARLRCSPMKGHSHVYWYRQLPEEGLKFMVYLQKENIIDESGMPKERFSAEFPKEGPSILRIQQVVRGDSAAYFCASSPRQGADSPLHFGNGTRLTVT.

This chain joins TRBV7-9 and TRBJ2-7; D is ambiguous. The length of the CDR3 is 15 residues. CDR1 and CDR2 from the germline V gene are SEHNR and FQNEAQ (reference sequence). V was clipped by 2 bases and J by 5 bases, with 16 bases between them. This CDR3 reads CASSLTDAPGHEQYF. In DNA form, the CDR3 reads TGTGCCAGCAGCTTAACCGATGCCCCGGGCCACGAGCAGTACTTC.

This sequence joins TRBV6-1 and TRBJ2-7; 7 nucleotides align to TRBD2. With 5 bases clipped from V and 3 bases from J, the junction kept 16 bases outside the gene matches. The CDR3 sequence is 17 residues long. In germline, CDR1 is MNHNS, CDR2 SASEGT. CDR3 DNA sequence: TGTGCCAGCAGTCGACCTGGGGCGGGAGATTTGGTCTACGAGCAGTACTTC. Its translation: CASSRPGAGDLVYEQYF.

This clonotype was detected many times. The rearrangement joins TRBV5-5 to TRBJ1-4; D unclear. The V end lost 4 bases, the J end lost 8 bases, and 21 bases lay between the germline ends. The CDR3 is 16 amino acids. Looked up from germline, CDR1 is SGHKS and CDR2 is YYEKEE (reference sequence). CDR3: CASSPVYQAAKEKLFF. CDR3 bases: TGTGCCAGCAGCCCGGTGTACCAAGCGGCGAAAGAAAAACTGTTTTTT.

This clonotype was seen a handful of times. J is TRBJ1-3 and V is TRBV30; TRBD1 matches 8 bases. CDR3 length: 17 residues. Trimming took 3 bases from V and 6 from J; bases not matched to a gene: 16. Germline CDR1 GTSNPN, CDR2 SVGIG (reference sequence). The CDR3 reads CAWSRLLPQTGANTIYF. CDR3 bases: TGTGCCTGGAGCCGTCTCCTCCCTCAGACAGGGGCAAACACCATATATTTT.